This T cell receptor beta chain originates from a study of blood T cells in healthy people across ages. This clonotype came up a few times. V was clipped by 6 bases and J by 1 base; unmatched bases: 8. Germline lookup yields CDR1 MNHEY and CDR2 SVGEGT. The CDR3 totals 15 residues. With a J-beta primer mix and a sample-barcoded 5' primer, a second PCR ran about 6 to 11 cycles. TCRdb analysed the 5' RACE reads with MiXCR anew, one entry per CDR3 protein. This sample has about 570,000 distinct CDR3 sequences, with roughly a quarter found just once. This same sample was also part of a study on T cells of mothers and their children.

The sequenced sample was blood. The TCR sequence derives from a boy aged 2 to 10 in good health. The chain recombines TRBV6-2 or TRBV6-3 with TRBJ1-2; 7 positions match TRBD1. The CDR3 nucleotides are TGTGCCAGCAGACCCGCGTCAGGGGGTAACTATGGCTACACCTTC. It specifies CASRPASGGNYGYTF.